Following are 22 T cell receptor beta chains from one sample sequenced in a study of technical replicates of blood from a handful of donors. Profiled with immunoSEQ multiplex PCR; TCRdb holds only in-frame clones, not every one. The sample has roughly 50,000 clones, roughly 95% seen once. The sample consisted of PBMCs. These receptors were obtained from a human donor in good health. Some clones in this sample may be carry-over from other donors' samples.

The CDR3 DNA follows: TGTGCCAGCAGCGGTCCCGGGACTAGCGGGGGACAAGAGACCCAGTACTTC. Translation gives CASSGPGTSGGQETQYF. This sequence joins TRBV13 and TRBJ2-5, with 14 bases that match TRBD2. This CDR3 is built from 17 residues. Unmatched junction bases numbered 7, after V lost 5 bases and J lost 2 bases. CDR1 PRHDT and CDR2 FYEKMQ come from the germline V gene (reference sequence).

V usage is TRBV7-3 and J usage is TRBJ1-2; 11 bases line up with TRBD1. With 5 bases clipped from V and 4 bases from J, the junction kept 6 bases outside the gene matches. The germline V gene encodes CDR1 SGHTA and CDR2 FQGTGA. The CDR3 has 15 amino acids. DNA of the CDR3: TGTGCCAGCAGCCCAGGACAGGGGGCCATCTATGGCTACACCTTC. Translated, it gives CASSPGQGAIYGYTF. Based on the CDR3 plus reference TRBV7-3 and TRBJ1-2, the full variable domain is GAGVSQTPSNKVTEKGKYVELRCDPISGHTALYWYRQSLGQGPEFLIYFQGTGAADDSGLPNDRFFAVRPEGSVSTLKIQRTERGDSAVYLCASSPGQGAIYGYTFGSGTRLTVV.

J is TRBJ2-2 and V is TRBV28; D might be TRBD1 (6 bases). The V end was cut by 1 base, the J end by 3 bases, with 12 bases between. Germline V gives CDR1 MDHEN, CDR2 SYDVKM. The CDR3 is 16 amino acids. CDR3 in DNA: TGTGCCAGCAGTTTATTGGGGGCTGGGGACACCGGGGAGCTGTTTTTT. Protein product: CASSLLGAGDTGELFF. Looking up the rest from reference TRBV28 and TRBJ2-2 gives the full variable domain: DVKVTQSSRYLVKRTGEKVFLECVQDMDHENMFWYRQDPGLGLRLIYFSYDVKMKEKGDIPEGYSVSREKKERFSLILESASTNQTSMYLCASSLLGAGDTGELFFGEGSRLTVL.

The chain employs TRBV5-1 and TRBJ2-3, with D unclear. V shed 4 bases and J shed 4 bases, with 7 bases lying between them. The CDR3 has 12 amino acids. CDR1 and CDR2 from the germline V gene are SGHRS and YFSETQ. In nucleotides, the CDR3 is TGCGCCAGCAGCCCCCCCGCAGATACGCAGTATTTT. This encodes CASSPPADTQYF.

The rearrangement links TRBV9 to TRBJ2-7, with 15 bases fitting TRBD2. J gave up 5 bases and V 4 bases, and 13 bases lay outside the gene matches. CDR3 length: 18 residues. Per germline, CDR1 SGDLS and CDR2 YYNGEE. CDR3 bases: TGTGCCAGCAGCCCAGTCCCGGGACTAGCGGGGGGCCCCCACGAGCAGTACTTC. This gives the protein CASSPVPGLAGGPHEQYF.

The chain combines TRBV10-2 with TRBJ1-1; the D gene is possibly TRBD1 (5 bases). V was pared by 1 base and J by 0 bases, with 9 bases between. Germline values: CDR1 WSHSY, CDR2 SAAADI. The CDR3 covers 15 residues. The DNA of the CDR3 is TGCGCCAGCAGTGAGTTGGGACTGATGAACACTGAAGCTTTCTTT. The encoded protein is CASSELGLMNTEAFF.

This chain connects TRBV28 to TRBJ1-1, with TRBD1 identical over 7 bases. The length of the CDR3 is 17 residues. Germline V gene lookup returns CDR1 MDHEN and CDR2 SYDVKM. The ends lost 6 bases at V and 4 bases at J; junction bases unmatched: 17. CDR3 DNA sequence: TGTGCCAGCAGACTGAGAGGGGGCGTAGGGGGTCCCACTGAAGCTTTCTTT. Its translation is CASRLRGGVGGPTEAFF. The full variable domain, rest sourced from reference TRBV28 and TRBJ1-1, is DVKVTQSSRYLVKRTGEKVFLECVQDMDHENMFWYRQDPGLGLRLIYFSYDVKMKEKGDIPEGYSVSREKKERFSLILESASTNQTSMYLCASRLRGGVGGPTEAFFGQGTRLTVV.

The chain employs TRBV5-6 and TRBJ2-7, with 8 bases identical to TRBD1. CDR1 SGHDT and CDR2 YYEEEE come from the germline V gene. This CDR3 has 14 residues. V shed 5 bases, J shed 0 bases, and the junction held 4 bases outside the gene matches. This CDR3 reads CASRQGGFSYEQYF. The CDR3 nucleotides are TGTGCCAGCAGACAGGGGGGATTCTCCTACGAGCAGTACTTC. The whole variable domain, filled in from reference TRBV5-6 and TRBJ2-7, reads DAGVTQSPTHLIKTRGQQVTLRCSPKSGHDTVSWYQQALGQGPQFIFQYYEEEERQRGNFPDRFSGHQFPNYSSELNVNALLLGDSALYLCASRQGGFSYEQYFGPGTRLTVT.

The CDR3 DNA sequence: TGCGCCAGCAGCCAAGATAGGGGTTTCTCCTACAATGAGCAGTTCTTC. It encodes CASSQDRGFSYNEQFF. V gene TRBV4-3 combines with J gene TRBJ2-1, with D tentatively TRBD1 (5 bases). Trimming removed 0 bases from V and 0 bases from J, with 9 bases in between. The CDR3 sequence is 16 residues long. Germline CDR1 LGHNA, CDR2 YSLEER.

The chain combines TRBV2 with TRBJ1-1; D gene ambiguous. The CDR3 consists of 13 residues. Between the trimmed V and J ends, which lost 3 bases and 0 bases, there was a span of 5 bases. The germline V gene encodes CDR1 SNHLY and CDR2 FYNNEI. CDR3 DNA sequence: TGTGCCAGCAGTGATGAGGTGAACACTGAAGCTTTCTTT. Its protein is CASSDEVNTEAFF.

As DNA, the CDR3 is TGTGCCAGCAGCGTAGTTGGGAGCTCCTACGAGCAGTACTTC. Translated: CASSVVGSSYEQYF. The J gene is TRBJ2-7, the V gene TRBV9; D is possibly TRBD2 (5 bases). V gave up 0 bases and J gave up 0 bases, with 7 bases separating them. The CDR3 is 14 residues long. Germline CDR1 and CDR2: SGDLS and YYNGEE.

This chain uses TRBV18 with TRBJ2-1; 9 nucleotides line up with TRBD2. The CDR3 totals 18 residues. The ends lost 0 bases at V and 7 bases at J; junction bases unmatched: 13. Germline V gene data show CDR1 as KGHSH and CDR2 as LQKENI. The CDR3: CASSPPSGASGMKNEQFF. In nucleotides, the CDR3 is TGTGCCAGCTCACCACCCTCGGGGGCTAGCGGGATGAAGAATGAGCAGTTCTTC.

The rearrangement joins TRBV12-2 to TRBJ2-3; the D call of TRBD2 is as the table states it, not checked on the DNA. TRBV12-2 counts as a pseudogene. This CDR3 contains 16 residues. The CDR3 DNA reads TGTGCAAGTCGTCCGAGGTGGAGGGTGTGTCCAGATACGCAGTATTTT. Translating gives CASRPRWRVCPDTQYF.

The chain recombines TRBV7-2 with TRBJ1-6, with D possibly matching TRBD1 (5 bases). The CDR3 is made up of 16 amino acids. The V gene lost 1 base and the J gene lost 7 bases, with 14 bases spanning the gap. CDR1 and CDR2 (germline): SGHTA, FQGNSA. In DNA, the CDR3 is TGTGCCAGCAGCTTAGGTAGGCTTGCAGGGAATTCACCCCTCCACTTT. This sequence encodes CASSLGRLAGNSPLHF.

DNA of the CDR3: TGTGCCAGCAGCTCCGGGACAGGACGAACCTACGAGCAGTACTTC. This codes for CASSSGTGRTYEQYF. The V call is TRBV7-9, the J call TRBJ2-7, with TRBD1 matching over 8 bases. Germline assignment: CDR1 SEHNR and CDR2 FQNEAQ (reference sequence). V dropped 4 bases and J dropped 2; count of bases not matched to a gene: 7. This CDR3 spans 15 amino acids.

In its sample, this clone ranks as large (0.1 to 1%). The V gene is TRBV21-1, the J gene TRBJ2-5; whether TRBD2, the table's D call, matches the DNA was not checked. TRBV21-1 is reported as a pseudogene. The CDR3 is made up of 14 amino acids. CDR3 coding DNA: TGTGCCACCCTCGGAGGGGCCGATAAAGAGACCCAGTACTTC. It specifies CATLGGADKETQYF.

The V gene is TRBV2, the J gene TRBJ1-2; TRBD1 agrees at 8 bases. V trimming: 5 bases; J trimming: 1 base; junction bases outside the gene matches: 3. CDR3 size: 14 residues. The germline gives CDR1 SNHLY, CDR2 FYNNEI. The CDR3 DNA sequence: TGTGCCAGCAGTTGGACAGGGAATAACTATGGCTACACCTTC. Translated, it gives CASSWTGNNYGYTF.

The rearrangement uses TRBV10-3 and TRBJ2-1; 7 nucleotides match TRBD1. This CDR3 is 12 amino acids long. The V gene's germline CDR1 is ENHRY and CDR2 SYGVKD. Trimming cost V 7 bases and J 5 bases; bases outside gene matches: 2. CDR3 in amino acids: CAIMDRNNEQFF. The CDR3 coding sequence is TGTGCCATCATGGACAGGAACAATGAGCAGTTCTTC.

V and J are TRBV7-9 and TRBJ2-3; maybe TRBD2 (5 bases). V shed 1 base and J shed 0 bases, with 11 bases lying between them. This CDR3 has 16 amino acids. The germline gives CDR1 SEHNR, CDR2 FQNEAQ (reference sequence). The CDR3 bases are TGTGCCAGCAGCTTAGAGCTAGCACGTAGCACAGATACGCAGTATTTT. Protein sequence: CASSLELARSTDTQYF.

The chain recombines TRBV5-1 with TRBJ2-7; D possibly corresponds to TRBD2 (6 bases). The V gene lost 4 bases and the J gene lost 5 bases, with 19 bases spanning the gap. The CDR3 consists of 15 residues. CDR1 is SGHRS, CDR2 YFSETQ, per germline. The CDR3 loop is CASSLNGGPENEQYF. Written as DNA, the CDR3 is TGCGCCAGCAGCCTAAACGGAGGGCCGGAAAACGAGCAGTACTTC.

The chain couples TRBV7-9 to TRBJ1-5, with D perhaps TRBD1 (6 bases). Germline V gene data show CDR1 as SEHNR and CDR2 as FQNEAQ (reference sequence). The length of the CDR3 is 13 residues. Trimming removed 8 bases from V and 1 base from J, with 9 bases in between. CDR3 sequence reads: CASGGGSNQPQHF. As DNA, the CDR3 is TGTGCCAGCGGGGGGGGCAGCAATCAGCCCCAGCATTTT. The complete variable domain, with remaining parts taken from reference TRBV7-9 and TRBJ1-5, reads DTGVSQNPRHKITKRGQNVTFRCDPISEHNRLYWYRQTLGQGPEFLTYFQNEAQLEKSRLLSDRFSAERPKGSFSTLEIQRTEQGDSAMYLCASGGGSNQPQHFGDGTRLSIL.

The chain joins TRBV2 to TRBJ2-5; D unclear. Trimming stripped 6 bases from V and 5 bases from J, with 10 bases between. The V gene's germline CDR1 is SNHLY and CDR2 FYNNEI. The CDR3 is 12 residues long. The CDR3 nucleotides are TGTGCCAGCAGATCTGCACAGGAGACCCAGTACTTC. This translates into CASRSAQETQYF.